This TCR beta chain was retrieved from a study of cytomegalovirus exposure and HLA in healthy donors. Study-level points and caveats: The classifier reportedly diagnosed cytomegalovirus status with high sensitivity and specificity. The productive fraction for most TCR beta V segments was about 87% or about 30% in an earlier analysis.

V gave up 4 bases and J gave up 4 bases, with 13 bases separating them. Germline CDR1 and CDR2: MNHEY and SVGAGI. There are 14 residues in the CDR3. With respect to this clone: The antigen remains unidentified.

60 Vbeta and 13 Jbeta primers were used in PCR. The repertoire was sequenced with immunoSEQ multiplex PCR; TCRdb's copy has only in-frame clones and lacks some. The data show 100,000 to 120,000 clones, around 80% seen once. The gene calls are TRBV6-5 and TRBJ1-2; D might be TRBD1 (5 bases). This clonotype was sampled from a man aged 30 to 39 in good health and CMV-seropositive. Sample: PBMCs. CDR3 in DNA: TGTGCCAGCAGTTCCCCCGGGACTGGCTATGGCTACACCTTC. Encoded protein: CASSSPGTGYGYTF.